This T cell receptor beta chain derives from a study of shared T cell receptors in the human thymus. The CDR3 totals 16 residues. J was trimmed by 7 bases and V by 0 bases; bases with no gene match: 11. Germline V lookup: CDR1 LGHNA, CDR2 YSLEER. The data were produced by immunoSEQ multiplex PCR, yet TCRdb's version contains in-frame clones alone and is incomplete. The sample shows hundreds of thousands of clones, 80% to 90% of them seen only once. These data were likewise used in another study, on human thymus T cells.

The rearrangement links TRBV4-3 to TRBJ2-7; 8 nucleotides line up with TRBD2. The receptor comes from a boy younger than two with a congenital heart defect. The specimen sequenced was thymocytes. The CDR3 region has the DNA TGCGCCAGCAGCCAAGATATCGGGGGGGGGCCTCGGGAGCAGTACTTC. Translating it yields CASSQDIGGGPREQYF.